These 9 T cell receptor beta chains came from one sample sequenced in a study of Tregs in tolerant kidney transplant recipients. Repertoires were generated with immunoSEQ multiplex PCR, while TCRdb's copy carries only in-frame clones and drops some. The sample consists of roughly 8,300 clones, around a third of them appearing once. Their antigens remain unidentified. CFSE-labeled recipient PBMCs were cultured roughly 6 days with irradiated graft donor PBMCs, then FACS-sorted. The specimen comprised CD8+ T cells from blood cultured with allogeneic cells, sampled before the transplant. The source is a human patient who received a combined kidney and bone marrow transplant.

The gene calls are TRBV7-2 and TRBJ2-1, with 11 bases lining up with TRBD2. CDR1 SGHTA and CDR2 FQGNSA come from the germline V gene. The CDR3 consists of 12 residues. J gave up 9 bases and V 10 bases, and 5 bases lay outside the gene matches. The CDR3 DNA reads TGTGCCACCCGGGGACTAGCGGTTGAGCAGTTCTTC. Its protein is CATRGLAVEQFF.

A few counts support this clone. The chain recombines TRBV27 with TRBJ2-3; TRBD2 matches 8 bases. This CDR3 has 14 residues. Looked up from germline, CDR1 is MNHEY and CDR2 is SMNVEV (reference sequence). After removal of 6 bases from V and 4 bases from J, the junction contained 6 bases not matched to a gene. The CDR3 DNA reads TGTGCCAGCAGGCCGGCGGGGGGCCCAGATACGCAGTATTTT. This sequence encodes CASRPAGGPDTQYF.

This clone has more than one count but fewer than ten. V gene TRBV13 combines with J gene TRBJ2-7; tentative D call: TRBD2 (6 bases). CDR1 and CDR2 (germline): PRHDT, FYEKMQ (reference sequence). The ends were cut back, 5 bases at V and 3 bases at J, with 14 bases in the middle. The CDR3 sequence is 14 residues long. The DNA of the CDR3 is TGTGCCAGCAGCGCATTGGTGGGAGGCTACGAGCAGTACTTC. Amino acids: CASSALVGGYEQYF.

By frequency in the sample, this clone is medium-sized. V is TRBV6-8 and J is TRBJ1-5; no reliable D call. V lost 7 bases and J lost 0, with 19 bases in between. Germline V gives CDR1 MNHGY, CDR2 SAAAGT. This CDR3 has 17 amino acids. CDR3 nucleotide sequence: TGTGCCAGCACCGAGCCCGTAAAGCATAATAGCAATCAGCCCCAGCATTTT. Encoded protein: CASTEPVKHNSNQPQHF.

This clone was seen a few times. The sample has other DNA sequences that encode this CDR3 too. The rearrangement joins TRBV27 to TRBJ2-2; 12 bases agree with TRBD2. Germline V gives CDR1 MNHEY, CDR2 SMNVEV (reference sequence). This CDR3 contains 16 residues. V lost 3 bases, J lost 5 bases, and 4 bases stayed unmatched. The CDR3 nucleotides are TGTGCCAGCAGTTTGATACTAGCGGGGGGAACCGGGGAGCTGTTTTTT. Its translation: CASSLILAGGTGELFF.

By proportion, this clone is large (0.1 to 1%). This chain joins TRBV4-1 and TRBJ1-2; 7 nucleotides match TRBD1. CDR3 length: 16 residues. CDR1 is MGHRA and CDR2 is YSYEKL in the germline V gene. Losses at the gene ends were 4 bases for V and 4 bases for J; bases not matched to a gene: 12. The CDR3 DNA is TGCGCCAGCAGCCTTTTAATGACAGGGCCTGGCTATGGCTACACCTTC. Encoded protein: CASSLLMTGPGYGYTF.

The J gene is TRBJ2-5, the V gene TRBV7-9; D is uncertain. V was shortened by 5 bases and J by 1 base, with 8 bases between the two germline ends. This CDR3 contains 13 residues. The germline V gene encodes CDR1 SEHNR and CDR2 FQNEAQ (reference sequence). Here the CDR3 DNA reads TGTGCCAGCAGCCTCTTCAGCCAAGAGACCCAGTACTTC. Encoded protein: CASSLFSQETQYF.

The chain is built from TRBV19 and TRBJ1-6; 8 bases line up with TRBD1. The CDR3 loop spans 13 amino acids. Looked up from germline, CDR1 is LNHDA and CDR2 is SQIVND (reference sequence). Trimming cost V 5 bases and J 14 bases; bases outside gene matches: 8. The CDR3 DNA sequence: TGTGCCAGTAGTCCGACAGGGGCCGGGACCCTCCACTTT. This sequence encodes CASSPTGAGTLHF.

The J gene is TRBJ1-1, the V gene TRBV5-6, with a possible D match to TRBD1 (6 bases). Germline V lookup: CDR1 SGHDT, CDR2 YYEEEE. The CDR3 runs to 14 residues. V was shortened by 1 base and J by 4 bases, with 11 bases between the two germline ends. The CDR3 DNA follows: TGTGCCAGCAGCTTGTGGGGGCTCGGCACTGAAGCTTTCTTT. Amino acids: CASSLWGLGTEAFF.